Sequencing of this TCR beta chain was carried out in a study of blood T cell repertoires in COVID-19. Study-wide context: COVID-19 samples collected from the United States, Italy and Spain covered acute and convalescent phases.

Participant reports of clinical history set cohort assignment. This CDR3 comprises 13 residues. Germline V lookup: CDR1 MNHNS, CDR2 SASEGT. The ends were cut back, 0 bases at V and 7 bases at J, with 7 bases in the middle. Assay: immunoSEQ multiplex PCR; the TCRdb copy retains only in-frame clones and omits some. The sample lists roughly 300,000 clones; 85% to 90% were seen once. This TCR was sampled from a man in his thirties or forties who had recovered from COVID-19. Sequences were obtained from PBMCs or T cells enriched from blood (not recorded which). The rearrangement uses TRBV6-1 and TRBJ1-5; D is unresolved. CDR3 in DNA: TGTGCCAGCAGTGAAGCACGCGGCCAGCCCCAGCATTTT. This encodes CASSEARGQPQHF.